The entry that follows covers one TCR beta chain sequence. The J segment lost 1 base and the V segment lost 3 bases, leaving 2 bases of the junction unmatched. The CDR3 is made up of 16 amino acids. Germline values: CDR1 ENHRY, CDR2 SYGVKD. This specimen belongs to a study of control samples from healthy donors and cancer patients. Method: immunoSEQ multiplex PCR; TCRdb's copy keeps in-frame clones and lacks some. The sample holds some 130,000 clones, less than 95% seen once. This rearrangement joins TRBV10-3 to TRBJ2-3; the match to TRBD2 covers 12 bases. The receptor was isolated from a young man in good health. Sequencing input: blood. The CDR3 reads CAISEGLAGRTDTQYF. CDR3 bases: TGTGCCATCAGTGAAGGACTAGCGGGGCGCACAGATACGCAGTATTTT.